The clone carrying this TCR beta chain was detected only a few times. Its specificity is not known. Time point described: persistent/refractory GD, antithyroid drugs over 5 years with positive TRAb. The TCR library used RNA extracted from PBMCs. According to the study, TCR beta libraries were built with iRepertoire HTBI primers and CDR3-region Arm-PCR. Original processing notes: Around 59 TRBV and 12 to 15 TRBJ segments were identified across samples. Each CDR3 protein gets one entry after TCRdb re-called the multiplex PCR reads with MiXCR. These V and J calls derive from TCRdb rather than the authors' analysis. The data contain under 450,000 distinct CDR3 sequences, 20% to 30% of them singletons. These data come from a study of regulatory T cells in long-lasting Graves disease. Study observations and caveats: Relative to new patients (966), persistent patients exhibited greater sharing of public clonotypes (about 3,000). Those with persistent Graves' had less TCR diversity than newly diagnosed patients.

Germline CDR1 is LNHDA and CDR2 is SQIVND (reference sequence). The CDR3 runs to 14 residues. V lost 9 bases, J lost 3 bases, and 15 bases lay in between. This material consisted of peripheral blood mononuclear cells (PBMCs), taken when the disease was refractory, from a patient treated with antithyroid drugs. The receptor comes from a female donor with Graves disease. The J gene is TRBJ2-4, the V gene TRBV19, with D tentatively TRBD2 (7 bases). The CDR3 DNA reads TGTGCCAGCGAAAGGGGGGGAAACAAAAACATTCAGTACTTC. Residues: CASERGGNKNIQYF.